These 10 T cell receptor beta chains were sequenced from one sample in a study of human T cells and chemical hapten exposure. TCRdb itself ran the RACE reads through MiXCR, one entry per CDR3 protein. Altogether around 200,000 distinct CDR3 sequences are present, under 25% being singletons, with the ten largest covering roughly 2.4%. Time point: patch test 3, about 24 weeks after DPC sensitization. The sample's treatment: therapeutic diphenylcyclopropenone sensitization with weekly scalp DPC. The source was whole blood, collected in connection with sensitization to the hapten diphenylcyclopropenone (DPC). The receptors shown here come from a middle-aged woman with alopecia areata. Some clones in this sample may be carry-over from other donors' samples.

The rearrangement links TRBV12-3 or TRBV12-4 to TRBJ2-7; tentative D call: TRBD1 (6 bases). Trimming took off 7 bases at V and 2 bases at J, with 15 bases between the two ends. The CDR3 extends over 14 amino acids. The CDR3, as DNA: TGTGCCAGCACCTTGGGTCAGGGGCCCTACGAGCAGTACTTC. It codes for CASTLGQGPYEQYF.

This sequence joins TRBV12-3 or TRBV12-4 and TRBJ1-2; TRBD1 might be the D (6 bases). V lost 2 bases to trimming and J lost 8 bases, with 15 bases between them. The CDR3 loop spans 14 amino acids. CDR3 loop: CASSLQGSFRGYTF. The CDR3 DNA reads TGTGCCAGCAGTTTACAGGGGAGCTTTCGGGGCTACACCTTC.

J is TRBJ1-4 and V is TRBV20-1; no firm D call. Germline CDR1 DFQATT, CDR2 SNEGSKA (reference sequence). Trimming pared 0 bases from V and 3 bases from J, leaving 11 bases between. The CDR3 loop spans 15 amino acids. CDR3 DNA sequence: TGCAGTGCTAGAGATGGGAGGAGAGCTAATGAAAAACTGTTTTTT. Its translation is CSARDGRRANEKLFF.

This clonotype was seen only a few times. The chain recombines TRBV29-1 with TRBJ2-4, with D unresolved. Germline-derived CDR1 and CDR2 are SQVTM and ANQGSEA. The CDR3 loop spans 14 amino acids. V was pared by 2 bases and J by 6 bases, with 14 bases between. CDR3 coding DNA: TGCAGCGTTGAAACCTCCCCCAGGCCAAACATTCAGTACTTC. Protein product: CSVETSPRPNIQYF.

This clonotype has a count of ten or more. The chain is built from TRBV11-2 and TRBJ2-2; no reliable D call. The CDR3 has 14 amino acids. V was cut by 5 bases and J by 1 base, with 8 bases left in between. In germline, CDR1 is SGHAT, CDR2 FQNNGV. CDR3 bases: TGTGCCAGCAGCCTCGACTGGAACACCGGGGAGCTGTTTTTT. This encodes CASSLDWNTGELFF.

The rearrangement links TRBV3-1 to TRBJ2-2, with D possibly matching TRBD1 (5 bases). The CDR3 sequence is 13 residues long. Germline-derived CDR1 and CDR2 are LGHDT and YNNKEL (reference sequence). The V end was cut by 2 bases, the J end by 9 bases, with 10 bases between. The CDR3 DNA is TGTGCCAGCAGCCAAAGGACAACCAGGGAGCTGTTTTTT. Its translation is CASSQRTTRELFF.

The rearrangement links TRBV20-1 to TRBJ2-1; 8 nucleotides line up with TRBD2. V shed 0 bases and J 7 bases; nucleotides not matched to a gene: 8. The CDR3 sequence is 15 residues long. The germline V gene encodes CDR1 DFQATT and CDR2 SNEGSKA (reference sequence). The CDR3 loop reads CSAREAGGGGNEQFF. The CDR3, as DNA: TGCAGTGCTAGAGAGGCGGGAGGAGGAGGGAATGAGCAGTTCTTC.

V is TRBV20-1 and J is TRBJ2-5, with 8 positions matching TRBD2. J was trimmed by 4 bases and V by 6 bases; bases with no gene match: 4. The CDR3 consists of 12 residues. Germline V lookup: CDR1 DFQATT, CDR2 SNEGSKA (reference sequence). CDR3 sequence (DNA): TGCAGTGCGGGGACTAGGTTAGAGACCCAGTACTTC. This codes for CSAGTRLETQYF.

This clonotype was picked up a small number of times. The gene calls are TRBV3-1 and TRBJ2-1; perhaps D is TRBD1 or TRBD2 (5 bases each). The V end was cut by 1 base, the J end by 7 bases, with 8 bases between. This CDR3 comprises 13 residues. Germline CDR1 LGHDT, CDR2 YNNKEL (reference sequence). The CDR3 protein is CASSQAGRNEQFF. The CDR3 nucleotides are TGTGCCAGCAGCCAAGCAGGGAGAAATGAGCAGTTCTTC.

This clonotype was detected a few times. This chain uses TRBV5-1 with TRBJ1-1; D might be TRBD1 (6 bases). Germline lookup yields CDR1 SGHRS and CDR2 YFSETQ. This CDR3 spans 14 amino acids. Between the trimmed V and J ends, which lost 4 bases and 4 bases, there was a span of 14 bases. The CDR3 here is CASSLGGGGTEAFF. The CDR3 bases are TGCGCCAGCAGCCTCGGGGGCGGTGGCACTGAAGCTTTCTTT.